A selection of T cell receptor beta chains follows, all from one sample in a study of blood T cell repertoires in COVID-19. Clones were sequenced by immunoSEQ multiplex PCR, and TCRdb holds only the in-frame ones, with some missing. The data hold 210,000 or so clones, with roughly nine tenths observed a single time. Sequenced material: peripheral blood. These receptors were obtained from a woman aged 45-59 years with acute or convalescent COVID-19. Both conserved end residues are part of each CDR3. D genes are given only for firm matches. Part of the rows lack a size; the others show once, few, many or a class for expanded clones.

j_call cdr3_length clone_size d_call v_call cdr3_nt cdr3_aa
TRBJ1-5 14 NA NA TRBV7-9 TGTGCCAGCAGCTTATCCCGTCCGGGGGAGCCCCAGCATTTT CASSLSRPGEPQHF
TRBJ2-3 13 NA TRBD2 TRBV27 TGTGCCAGCAGTTTCCAGCGGGGAAATACGCAGTATTTT CASSFQRGNTQYF
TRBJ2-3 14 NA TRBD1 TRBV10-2 TGCGCCAGCAGTGAACAGGGGGGCACAGATACGCAGTATTTT CASSEQGGTDTQYF
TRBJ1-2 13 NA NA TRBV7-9 TGTGCCAGCAGCTTAGTTGGGGCCAGTGGCTACACCTTC CASSLVGASGYTF
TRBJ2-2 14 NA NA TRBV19 TGTGCCAGTAGTATCCTTTCTTCCACCGGGGAGCTGTTTTTT CASSILSSTGELFF
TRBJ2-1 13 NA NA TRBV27 TGTGCCAGCTGTATCCGGGACTACAATGAGCAGTTCTTC CASCIRDYNEQFF
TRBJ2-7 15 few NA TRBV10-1 TGCGCCAGCGGGGGGGGCGCCAGGGTCTCCTACGAGCAGTACTTC CASGGGARVSYEQYF
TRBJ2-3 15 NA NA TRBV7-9 TGTGCCAGCAGCTTAGCGCGTGGGCAAGGAGATACGCAGTATTTT CASSLARGQGDTQYF
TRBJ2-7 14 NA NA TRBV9 TGTGCCAGCAGCGCTCACAGGGCCGAATACGAGCAGTACTTC CASSAHRAEYEQYF
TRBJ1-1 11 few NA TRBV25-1 TGTGCCAGCAGTCAAAACAGGGAAAGGAAATTT CASSQNRERKF
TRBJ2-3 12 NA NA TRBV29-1 TGCAGCGGTCGGACAGGCACAGATACGCAGTATTTT CSGRTGTDTQYF
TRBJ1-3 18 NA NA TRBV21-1 TGTGCCAGCAGCAAATGTGGGACAAGGAGGAACTGTGGAAACACCATATATTTT CASSKCGTRRNCGNTIYF
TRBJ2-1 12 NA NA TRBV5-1 TGCGCCAGCAGCTTCCTTGGAGACGAGCAGTTCTTC CASSFLGDEQFF
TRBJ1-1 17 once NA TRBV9 TGTGCCAGCAGCGTAGGGGATCTGGGCCCGGGGGGCACTGAAGCTTTCTTT CASSVGDLGPGGTEAFF
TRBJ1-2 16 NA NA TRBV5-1 TGCGCCAGCAGCAGAACAGATGTTAGTAAAAACTATGGCTACACCTTC CASSRTDVSKNYGYTF
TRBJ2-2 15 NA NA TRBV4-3 TGCGCCAGCAGCCCCCAAGGCGGGATCACCGGGGAGCTGTTTTTT CASSPQGGITGELFF
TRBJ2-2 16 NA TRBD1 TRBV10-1 TGCGCCAGCAGCTTTGACAGGGGGCCGAACACCGGGGAGCTGTTTTTT CASSFDRGPNTGELFF
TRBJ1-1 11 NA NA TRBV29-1 TGCAGCGTGGAGTCGAACACTGAAGCTTTCTTT CSVESNTEAFF
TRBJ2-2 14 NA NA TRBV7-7 TGTGCCAGCAGCTTACATTCAGGGACCGGGGAGCTGTTTTTT CASSLHSGTGELFF
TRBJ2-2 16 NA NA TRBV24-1 TGTGCCACCAGTGATCGACTAGTTTCCAACACCGGGGAGCTGTTTTTT CATSDRLVSNTGELFF
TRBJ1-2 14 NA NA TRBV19 TGTGCCAGTAGTAGAGGGGGGGCTAACTATGGCTACACCTTC CASSRGGANYGYTF
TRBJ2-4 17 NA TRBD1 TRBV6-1 TGTGCCAGCAGTGCATCCGGGACAGGGGGGGGAGGAACCATTCAGTACTTC CASSASGTGGGGTIQYF
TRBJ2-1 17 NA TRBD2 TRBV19 TGTGCCAGTACCCTCTGGGTGCCACTAGCGGGAGGGGGGGAGCAGTTCTTC CASTLWVPLAGGGEQFF
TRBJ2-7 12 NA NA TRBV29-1 TGCAGCGCCGCAGGGTGGGGGGACGAGCAGTACTTC CSAAGWGDEQYF
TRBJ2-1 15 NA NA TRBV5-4 TGTGCCAGCAGCAGAGCCGTAGAGGCCTACAATGAGCAGTTCTTC CASSRAVEAYNEQFF
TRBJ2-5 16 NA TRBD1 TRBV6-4 TGTGCCAGCAGTGACGATATCGACAGGGAACAGGAGACCCAGTACTTC CASSDDIDREQETQYF
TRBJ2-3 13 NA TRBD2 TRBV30 TGTGCCTGGAGGGAGGCGGGAGTGGATACGCAGTATTTT CAWREAGVDTQYF
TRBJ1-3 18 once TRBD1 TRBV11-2 TGTGCCAGCAGCTTCATACAGGGGGCCAAATTCTCTGGAAACACCATATATTTT CASSFIQGAKFSGNTIYF
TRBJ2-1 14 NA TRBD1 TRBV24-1 TGTGCCACCAACCCGGGACAGGGGGCAAATGAGCAGTTCTTC CATNPGQGANEQFF
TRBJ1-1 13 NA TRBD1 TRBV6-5 TGTGCCAGCAGTTCCGGGACAGGGGTTGGAGCTTTCTTT CASSSGTGVGAFF
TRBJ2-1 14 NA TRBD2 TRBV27 TGTGCCAGCACCCGGACTAGGGGATACAATGAGCAGTTCTTC CASTRTRGYNEQFF
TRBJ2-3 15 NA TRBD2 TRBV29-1 TGCAGCGTTGTACGCTGGGCGGGGGAGCCCGATACGCAGTATTTT CSVVRWAGEPDTQYF
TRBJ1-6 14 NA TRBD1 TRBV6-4 TGTGCCAGCCCCTACAGGGGGGACAATTCACCCCTCCACTTT CASPYRGDNSPLHF
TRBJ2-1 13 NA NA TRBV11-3 TGTGCCAGCAGCCTGGGGGGGCGCAATGAGCAGTTCTTC CASSLGGRNEQFF
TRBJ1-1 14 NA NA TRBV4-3 TGCGCCAGCAGCCCTGCTCAGGGCCTCACTGAAGCTTTCTTT CASSPAQGLTEAFF
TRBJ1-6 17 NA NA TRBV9 TGTGCCAGCAGCGCCCCCCCGGGGAGGGGAGGAAATTCACCCCTCCACTTT CASSAPPGRGGNSPLHF
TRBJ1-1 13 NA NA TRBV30 TGTGCCTGGAGTAAGTTTTCAGGGGTGGAAGCTTTCTTT CAWSKFSGVEAFF
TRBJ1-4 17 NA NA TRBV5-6 TGTGCCAGCAGCCCACGCTTGACGACAATCACTAATGAAAAACTGTTTTTT CASSPRLTTITNEKLFF
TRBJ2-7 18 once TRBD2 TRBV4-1 TGCGCCAGCAGCCAAGATAGATTCGTCTCCGGGAGGGTTTACGAGCAGTACTTC CASSQDRFVSGRVYEQYF
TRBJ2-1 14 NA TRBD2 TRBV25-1 TGTGCCAGCAGTACAACTAGCGGGGGCAATGAGCAGTTCTTC CASSTTSGGNEQFF
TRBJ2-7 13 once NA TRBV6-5 TGTGCCAGCATCGGAGCTAACGGGTACGAGCAGTACTTC CASIGANGYEQYF